The 18 T cell receptor beta chains presented below share a single source sample, sequenced in a study of T cells in Graves' hyperthyroidism and ophthalmopathy (dated by TCRdb to the late 2010s). Libraries were prepared through multiplex PCR. The sequencing machine was an Illumina HiSeq 2000. Amplification of TCR beta CDR3 regions was carried out from RNA transcripts. A first-round RT-PCR of the TCR CDR3 used the HTBI primer set with the Qiagen OneStep RT-PCR kit. TCRdb trimmed the raw reads at Q25, called clones with MiXCR and kept productive beta chains. Rows matching on CDR3 protein sequence are summarized as one entry with the most common DNA and genes. The sample table holds 340,000 or so distinct CDR3 sequences, of which about 15% were seen once. Around a third of the sample is held by the ten biggest clonotypes. Sequences were obtained from blood. These receptors all come from a man aged 30 to 39 with Graves' hyperthyroidism.

In its sample, this clonotype was seen a few times. This chain joins TRBV19 and TRBJ2-1; 10 positions agree with TRBD1. CDR1 and CDR2 (germline): LNHDA, SQIVND (reference sequence). This CDR3 has 16 amino acids. V trimming: 1 base; J trimming: 9 bases; junction bases outside the gene matches: 9. The CDR3: CASSIAPGTGVGEQFF. The CDR3 region has the DNA TGTGCCAGTAGTATAGCCCCCGGGACAGGGGTCGGTGAGCAGTTCTTC.

This clonotype was picked up many times. The CDR3 region is CASSYSSSYNEQFF. The CDR3 DNA reads TGTGCCAGCAGTTACAGCAGCTCCTACAATGAGCAGTTCTTC. The chain uses TRBV2 and TRBJ2-1; D call uncertain. The CDR3 totals 14 residues. V was trimmed by 5 bases and J by 0 bases, leaving 8 bases between them. CDR1 is SNHLY and CDR2 is FYNNEI in the germline V gene.

This clonotype was seen a handful of times. The chain carries TRBV2 and TRBJ2-2; D gene ambiguous. Germline values: CDR1 SNHLY, CDR2 FYNNEI. V shed 7 bases and J shed 6 bases, with 12 bases lying between them. CDR3 length equals 13 residues. The CDR3 region is CASNWVLAGELFF. CDR3 bases: TGTGCCAGCAATTGGGTTCTCGCCGGGGAGCTGTTTTTT.

The V gene is TRBV19, the J gene TRBJ2-7, with 8 bases identical to TRBD2. The CDR3 contains 13 residues. Germline CDR1 reads LNHDA; CDR2 reads SQIVND (reference sequence). Trimming removed 9 bases from V and 5 bases from J; junction bases left unmatched: 9. The CDR3 DNA reads as TGTGCCAGCACCCCGAGCGGGGGCAACGAGCAGTACTTC. Residues: CASTPSGGNEQYF. Using reference TRBV19 and TRBJ2-7 for the parts outside the CDR3, the full variable domain is DGGITQSPKYLFRKEGQNVTLSCEQNLNHDAMYWYRQDPGQGLRLIYYSQIVNDFQKGDIAEGYSVSREKKESFPLTVTSAQKNPTAFYLCASTPSGGNEQYFGPGTRLTVT.

The CDR3 DNA reads TGTGCCAGCAGTTGGGGACTAGCGGGCGAGCAGTACTTC. Amino acid sequence: CASSWGLAGEQYF. This rearrangement joins TRBV12-3 or TRBV12-4 to TRBJ2-7; 12 nucleotides line up with TRBD2. There are 13 residues in the CDR3. The J segment lost 6 bases and the V segment lost 4 bases, leaving 1 base of the junction unmatched.

The sample holds a few counts of this clonotype. The V call is TRBV12-3 or TRBV12-4, the J call TRBJ2-5; either TRBD1 or TRBD2 may fit D (6 bases each). The CDR3 sequence is 14 residues long. V was cut by 6 bases and J by 1 base, with 12 bases left in between. CDR3: CASRPGASQETQYF. As DNA, the CDR3 is TGTGCCAGCAGACCGGGGGCGTCCCAAGAGACCCAGTACTTC.

CDR3 bases: TGTGCCAGCGGTCGAGCGGGACTGACGAATGAGCAGTTCTTC. This translates into CASGRAGLTNEQFF. This chain connects TRBV28 to TRBJ2-1; 7 bases are shared with TRBD2. Unmatched junction bases numbered 11, after V lost 8 bases and J lost 7 bases. This CDR3 has 14 residues. CDR1 and CDR2 (germline): MDHEN, SYDVKM.

This clonotype has at least ten counts. This sequence joins TRBV6-6 and TRBJ1-2; D uncertain. The V end was cut by 2 bases, the J end by 0 bases, with 13 bases between. The CDR3 is made up of 16 amino acids. Looked up from germline, CDR1 is MNHNY and CDR2 is SVGAGI (reference sequence). Written as DNA, the CDR3 is TGTGCCAGCAGTTACCCCGACGGGTTCGCTAACTATGGCTACACCTTC. Translated, it gives CASSYPDGFANYGYTF.

This clonotype was recorded many times. The chain links TRBV9 to TRBJ2-7; weak D call: TRBD1 (7 bases). Germline V lookup: CDR1 SGDLS, CDR2 YYNGEE. The CDR3 sequence is 15 residues long. The V end lost 3 bases, the J end lost 6 bases, and 19 bases lay between the germline ends. The CDR3: CASSEDQGGLGEQYF. The CDR3 region has the DNA TGTGCCAGCAGCGAAGACCAGGGGGGTCTTGGCGAGCAGTACTTC.

Concerning this clonotype itself: A much bigger clone sits one base away, suggesting this may be a read error. This sequence joins TRBV30 and TRBJ2-7; no clear D gene. Between the trimmed V and J ends, which lost 4 bases and 3 bases, there was a span of 10 bases. Germline CDR1 reads GTSNPN; CDR2 reads SVGIG (reference sequence). The length of the CDR3 is 12 residues. The CDR3 spells CAWIGRNYEQYF. CDR3 in DNA: TGTGCCTGGATAGGCAGGAACTACGAGCAGTACTTC.

Many counts were recorded for this clonotype. The rearrangement uses TRBV5-1 and TRBJ2-5; no firm D call. Trimming shortened V by 3 bases and J by 4 bases, and 7 bases separated the two germline ends. The CDR3 consists of 12 residues. Germline lookup yields CDR1 SGHRS and CDR2 YFSETQ. This CDR3 reads CASSSPLETQYF. The CDR3 DNA is TGCGCCAGCAGCTCGCCCCTAGAGACCCAGTACTTC. Drawing the rest from reference TRBV5-1 and TRBJ2-5, the complete variable domain is KAGVTQTPRYLIKTRGQQVTLSCSPISGHRSVSWYQQTPGQGLQFLFEYFSETQRNKGNFPGRFSGRQFSNSRSEMNVSTLELGDSALYLCASSSPLETQYFGPGTRLLVL.

This clonotype was found many times. The V and J genes are TRBV30 and TRBJ1-3, with D perhaps TRBD1 (5 bases). Germline CDR1 reads GTSNPN; CDR2 reads SVGIG (reference sequence). The CDR3 runs to 13 residues. Trimming removed 5 bases from V and 0 bases from J, with 8 bases in between. In nucleotides, the CDR3 is TGTGCCTGGGGACAATTCTCTGGAAACACCATATATTTT. Translating it yields CAWGQFSGNTIYF.

This clonotype occurred a few times. The chain has TRBV29-1 and TRBJ2-1; 14 positions agree with TRBD2. This CDR3 spans 17 amino acids. Germline V gene data show CDR1 as SQVTM and CDR2 as ANQGSEA. Germline trimming cut 4 bases from V and 2 bases from J; bases unmatched to any gene: 7. The chain's CDR3 is CSVAGTSGSRTYNEQFF. The CDR3 DNA reads as TGCAGCGTTGCCGGGACTAGCGGGAGTAGGACCTACAATGAGCAGTTCTTC.

This chain links TRBV24-1 with TRBJ2-1; 10 bases match TRBD2. This CDR3 is 16 amino acids long. V gave up 0 bases and J gave up 4 bases; unmatched junction bases: 2. The V gene's germline CDR1 is KGHDR and CDR2 SFDVKD. The CDR3 bases are TGTGCCACCAGTGATTTGGGGACTAGCGCTTACAATGAGCAGTTCTTC. As protein: CATSDLGTSAYNEQFF.

Ten or more counts support this clonotype. The chain combines TRBV3-1 with TRBJ1-2, with 9 bases lining up with TRBD1. V trimming: 0 bases; J trimming: 4 bases; junction bases outside the gene matches: 3. This CDR3 is built from 15 residues. The germline V gene has CDR1 LGHDT and CDR2 YNNKEL (reference sequence). CDR3 residues: CASSQDGQGTYGYTF. For the CDR3, the DNA is TGTGCCAGCAGCCAAGACGGACAGGGGACCTATGGCTACACCTTC.

The chain has TRBV10-1 and TRBJ1-1; unclear D gene. Germline CDR1 and CDR2: WNHNN and SYGVQD (reference sequence). Between the trimmed V and J ends, which lost 5 bases and 3 bases, there was a span of 25 bases. This CDR3 is built from 18 residues. The CDR3 protein is CASSPAVAVGVKYTEAFF. The CDR3 DNA sequence: TGCGCCAGCAGTCCCGCGGTTGCTGTGGGTGTGAAGTACACTGAAGCTTTCTTT.

The chain employs TRBV6-1 and TRBJ2-7; 8 positions match TRBD1. This CDR3 contains 15 residues. CDR1 and CDR2 (germline): MNHNS, SASEGT. After removal of 3 bases from V and 1 base from J, the junction contained 5 bases not matched to a gene. CDR3: CASSEPGQASYEQYF. The DNA of the CDR3 is TGTGCCAGCAGTGAGCCGGGACAGGCGTCCTACGAGCAGTACTTC.

This clonotype has only a few counts. The chain couples TRBV7-9 to TRBJ1-1; D might be TRBD1 (6 bases). Germline V CDR1 and CDR2: SEHNR, FQNEAQ (reference sequence). Trimming removed 3 bases from V and 7 bases from J, with 15 bases in between. CDR3 length: 14 amino acids. The CDR3 nucleotides read TGTGCCAGCAGCTTTGGGGGCCCGATCGGTGAAGCTTTCTTT. This translates into CASSFGGPIGEAFF. Drawing the rest from reference TRBV7-9 and TRBJ1-1, the complete variable domain is DTGVSQNPRHKITKRGQNVTFRCDPISEHNRLYWYRQTLGQGPEFLTYFQNEAQLEKSRLLSDRFSAERPKGSFSTLEIQRTEQGDSAMYLCASSFGGPIGEAFFGQGTRLTVV.